This paragraph covers one T cell receptor (beta chain) sequence. Germline V gene lookup returns CDR1 GTSNPN and CDR2 SVGIG (reference sequence). The CDR3 contains 15 residues. V lost 0 bases and J 2 bases, leaving 11 bases between the germline ends. Patients in Seattle were enrolled during active infection, then followed longitudinally. This sample was taken from a study of blood T cell repertoires in COVID-19. Study details: COVID-19 samples collected from the United States, Italy and Spain covered acute and convalescent phases.

Repertoires were generated with immunoSEQ multiplex PCR, while TCRdb's copy carries only in-frame clones and drops some. Found here are 90,000 or so clones, approximately 90% of them singletons; the top ten hold around 19%. The sequenced sample was peripheral blood. This chain joins TRBV30 and TRBJ1-3; D perhaps matches TRBD1 (5 bases). The clonotype was recovered from a woman aged 60-75 years with COVID-19, enrolled during active disease. CDR3 sequence: CAWSVTWGAGNTIYF. The CDR3 DNA reads TGTGCCTGGAGTGTAACCTGGGGGGCTGGAAACACCATATATTTT.